This TCR beta chain was documented in a study of CD8 T cells in ankylosing spondylitis. Overall study findings and caveats: Those disease-linked clones were CD8+; they were also relatively rare in peripheral blood. Characteristic of ankylosing spondylitis blood, it appeared, was a TCR beta motif comprising about eight highly homologous variants.

The V gene lost 1 base and the J gene lost 8 bases, with 18 bases spanning the gap. Germline V lookup: CDR1 SGHDN, CDR2 FVKESK. CDR3 length equals 16 residues. TCRdb re-called the 5' RACE reads with MiXCR, one entry per CDR3 protein. The sample lists roughly 670,000 distinct CDR3 sequences; about 20% were seen once. In regard to this clonotype: Its specificity is unknown.

The sequence came from a male donor with ankylosing spondylitis. Source material: blood, either unsorted or a sorted T cell fraction (not recorded which). The rearrangement joins TRBV14 to TRBJ2-1; weak D call: TRBD1 (6 bases). This chain's CDR3 is CASSQVRGGQFDEQFF. In DNA form, the CDR3 reads TGTGCCAGCAGCCAAGTACGAGGAGGACAGTTCGATGAGCAGTTCTTC.